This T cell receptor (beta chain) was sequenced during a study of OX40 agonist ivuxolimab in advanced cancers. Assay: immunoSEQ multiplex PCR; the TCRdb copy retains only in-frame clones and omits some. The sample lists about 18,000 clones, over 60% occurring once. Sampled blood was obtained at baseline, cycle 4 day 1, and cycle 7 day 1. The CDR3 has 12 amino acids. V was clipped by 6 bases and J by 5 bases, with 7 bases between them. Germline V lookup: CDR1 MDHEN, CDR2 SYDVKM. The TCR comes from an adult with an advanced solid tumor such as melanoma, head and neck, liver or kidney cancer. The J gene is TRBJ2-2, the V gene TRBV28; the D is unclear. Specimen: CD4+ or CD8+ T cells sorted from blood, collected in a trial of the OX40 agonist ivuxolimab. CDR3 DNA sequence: TGTGCCAGCAGCCCACTGACCGGGGAGCTGTTTTTT. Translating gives CASSPLTGELFF.